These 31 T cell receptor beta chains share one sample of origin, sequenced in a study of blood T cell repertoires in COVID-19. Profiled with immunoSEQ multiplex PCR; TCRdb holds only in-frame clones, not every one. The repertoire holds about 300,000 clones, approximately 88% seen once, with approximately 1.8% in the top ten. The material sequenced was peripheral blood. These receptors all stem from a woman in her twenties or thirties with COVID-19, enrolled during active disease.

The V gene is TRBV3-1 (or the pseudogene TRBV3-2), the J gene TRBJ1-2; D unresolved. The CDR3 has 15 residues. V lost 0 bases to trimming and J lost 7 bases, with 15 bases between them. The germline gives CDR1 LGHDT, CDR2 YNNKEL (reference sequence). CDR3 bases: TGTGCCAGCAGCCAAGATCTTTCGAGGGAGAGTGGCTACACCTTC. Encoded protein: CASSQDLSRESGYTF.

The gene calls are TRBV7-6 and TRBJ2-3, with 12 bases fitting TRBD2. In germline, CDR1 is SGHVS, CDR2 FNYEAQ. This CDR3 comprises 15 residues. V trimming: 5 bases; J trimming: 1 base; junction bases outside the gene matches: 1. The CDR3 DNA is TGTGCCAGCAGCAGGACTAGCGGGGGCACAGATACGCAGTATTTT. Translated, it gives CASSRTSGGTDTQYF.

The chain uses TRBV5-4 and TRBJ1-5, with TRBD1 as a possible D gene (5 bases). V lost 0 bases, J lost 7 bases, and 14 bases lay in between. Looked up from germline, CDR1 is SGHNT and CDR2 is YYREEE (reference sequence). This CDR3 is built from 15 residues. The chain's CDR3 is CASSLAPGEGQPQHF. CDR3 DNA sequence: TGTGCCAGCAGCTTGGCCCCGGGGGAGGGGCAGCCCCAGCATTTT.

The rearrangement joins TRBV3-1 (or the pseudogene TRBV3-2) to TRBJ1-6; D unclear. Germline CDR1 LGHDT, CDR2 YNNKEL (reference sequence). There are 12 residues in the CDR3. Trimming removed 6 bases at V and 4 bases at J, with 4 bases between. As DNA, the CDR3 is TGTGCCAGCAGTACATATAATTCACCCCTCCACTTT. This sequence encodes CASSTYNSPLHF.

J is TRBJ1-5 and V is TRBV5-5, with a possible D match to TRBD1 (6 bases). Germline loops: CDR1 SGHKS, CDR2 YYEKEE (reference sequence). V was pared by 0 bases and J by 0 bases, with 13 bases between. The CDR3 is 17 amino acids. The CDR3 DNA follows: TGTGCCAGCAGCTTGGCCAGGGGCAACTATAGCAATCAGCCCCAGCATTTT. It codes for CASSLARGNYSNQPQHF.

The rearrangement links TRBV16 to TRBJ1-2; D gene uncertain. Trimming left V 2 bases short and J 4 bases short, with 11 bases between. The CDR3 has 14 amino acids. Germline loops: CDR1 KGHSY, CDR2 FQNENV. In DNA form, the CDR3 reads TGTGCCAGCAGCCAAAGTCAGGTGGCCTATGGCTACACCTTC. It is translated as CASSQSQVAYGYTF.

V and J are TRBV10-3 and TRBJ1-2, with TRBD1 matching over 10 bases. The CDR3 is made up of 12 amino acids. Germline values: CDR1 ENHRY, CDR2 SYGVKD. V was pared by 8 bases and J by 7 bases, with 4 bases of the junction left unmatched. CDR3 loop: CAIGQGGTGYTF. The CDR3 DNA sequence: TGTGCCATCGGACAGGGGGGCACTGGCTACACCTTC.

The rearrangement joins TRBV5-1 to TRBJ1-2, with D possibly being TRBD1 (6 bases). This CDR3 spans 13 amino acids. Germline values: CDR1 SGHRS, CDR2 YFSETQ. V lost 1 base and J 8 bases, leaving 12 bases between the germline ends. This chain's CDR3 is CASSLSGGGGYTF. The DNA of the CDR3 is TGCGCCAGCAGCTTGTCGGGAGGGGGAGGCTACACCTTC.

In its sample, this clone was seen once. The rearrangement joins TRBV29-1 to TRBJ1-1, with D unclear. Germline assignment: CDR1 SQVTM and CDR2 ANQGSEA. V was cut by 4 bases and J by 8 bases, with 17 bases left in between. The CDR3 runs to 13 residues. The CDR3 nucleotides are TGCAGCGTTGGTGGACTATACCGAACGGAAGCTTTCTTT. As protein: CSVGGLYRTEAFF.

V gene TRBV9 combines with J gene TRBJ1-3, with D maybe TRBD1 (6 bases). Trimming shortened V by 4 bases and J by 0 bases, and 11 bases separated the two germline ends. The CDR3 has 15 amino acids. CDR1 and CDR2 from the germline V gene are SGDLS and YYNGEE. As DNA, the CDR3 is TGTGCCAGCAGCCGGGGAGGGGGCTCTGGAAACACCATATATTTT. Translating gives CASSRGGGSGNTIYF.

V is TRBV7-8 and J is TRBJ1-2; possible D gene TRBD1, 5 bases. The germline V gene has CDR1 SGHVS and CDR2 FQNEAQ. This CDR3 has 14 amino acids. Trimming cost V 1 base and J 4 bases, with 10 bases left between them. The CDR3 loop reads CASSLEGLSYGYTF. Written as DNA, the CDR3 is TGTGCCAGCAGCTTAGAGGGACTGTCCTATGGCTACACCTTC.

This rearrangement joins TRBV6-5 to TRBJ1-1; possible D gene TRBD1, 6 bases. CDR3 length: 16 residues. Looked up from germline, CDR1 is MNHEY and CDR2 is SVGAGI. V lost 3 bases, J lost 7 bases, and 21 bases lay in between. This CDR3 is CASSYSWTESRVEAFF. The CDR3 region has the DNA TGTGCCAGCAGTTATTCTTGGACAGAGTCGAGGGTTGAAGCTTTCTTT.

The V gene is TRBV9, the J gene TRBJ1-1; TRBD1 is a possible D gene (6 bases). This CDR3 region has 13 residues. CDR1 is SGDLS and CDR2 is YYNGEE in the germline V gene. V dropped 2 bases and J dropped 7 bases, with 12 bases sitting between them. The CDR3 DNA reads TGTGCCAGCAGCGTTATGACAGGTGGTGAAGCTTTCTTT. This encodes CASSVMTGGEAFF. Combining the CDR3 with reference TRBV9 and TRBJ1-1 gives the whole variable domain DSGVTQTPKHLITATGQRVTLRCSPRSGDLSVYWYQQSLDQGLQFLIQYYNGEERAKGNILERFSAQQFPDLHSELNLSSLELGDSALYFCASSVMTGGEAFFGQGTRLTVV.

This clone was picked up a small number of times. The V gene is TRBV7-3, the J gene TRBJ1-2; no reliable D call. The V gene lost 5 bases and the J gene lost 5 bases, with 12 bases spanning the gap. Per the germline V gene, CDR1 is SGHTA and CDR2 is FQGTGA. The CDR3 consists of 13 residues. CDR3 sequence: CASSQNRAYGYTF. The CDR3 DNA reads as TGTGCCAGCAGCCAGAACAGAGCTTATGGCTACACCTTC.

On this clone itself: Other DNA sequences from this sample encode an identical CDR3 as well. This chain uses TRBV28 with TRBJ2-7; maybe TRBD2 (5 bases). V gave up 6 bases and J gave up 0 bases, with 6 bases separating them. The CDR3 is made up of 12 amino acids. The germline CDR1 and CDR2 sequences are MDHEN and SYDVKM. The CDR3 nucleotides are TGTGCCAGCAGAGGGAGCTCCTACGAGCAGTACGTC. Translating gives CASRGSSYEQYV.

The DNA for the CDR3 is TGTGCCAGCAGCCTACAGGGACGAGGCACAGATACGCAGTATTTT. Amino acid sequence: CASSLQGRGTDTQYF. This chain uses TRBV7-8 with TRBJ2-3; D perhaps matches TRBD1 (6 bases). The CDR3 has 15 residues. Germline loops: CDR1 SGHVS, CDR2 FQNEAQ. V was pared by 5 bases and J by 1 base, with 13 bases between.

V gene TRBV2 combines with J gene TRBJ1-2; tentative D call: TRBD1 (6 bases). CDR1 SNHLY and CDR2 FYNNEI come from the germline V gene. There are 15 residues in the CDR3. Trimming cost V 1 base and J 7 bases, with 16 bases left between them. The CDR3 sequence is CASSEENTGFGGYTF. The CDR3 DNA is TGTGCCAGCAGTGAAGAGAATACAGGGTTCGGTGGCTACACCTTC.

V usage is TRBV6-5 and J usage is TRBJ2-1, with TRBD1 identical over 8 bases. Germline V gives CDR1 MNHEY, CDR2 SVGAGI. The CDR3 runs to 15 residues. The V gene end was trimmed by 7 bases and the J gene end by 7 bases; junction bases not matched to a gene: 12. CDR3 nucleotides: TGTGCCAGCAAGGCGAGGACAGGGAGTATGAATGAGCAGTTCTTC. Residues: CASKARTGSMNEQFF.

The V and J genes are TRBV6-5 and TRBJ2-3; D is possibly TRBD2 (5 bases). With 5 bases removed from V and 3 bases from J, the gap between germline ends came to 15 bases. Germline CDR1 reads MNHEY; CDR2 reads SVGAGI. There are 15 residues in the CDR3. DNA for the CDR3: TGTGCCAGCAGTCGAGGTGGAAGGGAGACAGATACGCAGTATTTT. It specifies CASSRGGRETDTQYF.

The CDR3 coding sequence is TGTGCCAGCAGCGACAGGGGAGGTTACTACGAGCAGTACTTC. This codes for CASSDRGGYYEQYF. V gene TRBV28 combines with J gene TRBJ2-7; 8 bases map to TRBD1. Per germline, CDR1 MDHEN and CDR2 SYDVKM. Trimming took 6 bases from V and 3 from J; bases not matched to a gene: 7. CDR3 length equals 14 residues.

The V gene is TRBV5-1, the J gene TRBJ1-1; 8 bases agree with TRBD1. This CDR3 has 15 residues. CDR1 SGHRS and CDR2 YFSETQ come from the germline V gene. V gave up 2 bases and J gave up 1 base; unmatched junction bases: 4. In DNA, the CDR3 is TGCGCCAGCAGCTTTTCAGGGACAGGGAACACTGAAGCTTTCTTT. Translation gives CASSFSGTGNTEAFF. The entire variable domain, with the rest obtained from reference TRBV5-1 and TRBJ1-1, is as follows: KAGVTQTPRYLIKTRGQQVTLSCSPISGHRSVSWYQQTPGQGLQFLFEYFSETQRNKGNFPGRFSGRQFSNSRSEMNVSTLELGDSALYLCASSFSGTGNTEAFFGQGTRLTVV.

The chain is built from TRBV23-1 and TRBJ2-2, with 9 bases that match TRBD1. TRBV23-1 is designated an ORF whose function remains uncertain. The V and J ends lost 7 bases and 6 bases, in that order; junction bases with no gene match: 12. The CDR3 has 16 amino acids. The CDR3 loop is CASILLQGARAGELFF. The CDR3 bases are TGCGCCAGCATCCTTCTACAGGGGGCGCGGGCCGGGGAGCTGTTTTTT.

CDR3 in amino acids: CASSPAGGSYGYTF. In nucleotides, the CDR3 is TGTGCCAGCAGCCCCGCAGGGGGTAGCTATGGCTACACCTTC. The V call is TRBV2, the J call TRBJ1-2; 7 nucleotides match TRBD1. The trim removed 6 bases at V and 4 bases at J, leaving 8 bases unmatched. The CDR3 sequence is 14 residues long. Germline-derived CDR1 and CDR2 are SNHLY and FYNNEI.

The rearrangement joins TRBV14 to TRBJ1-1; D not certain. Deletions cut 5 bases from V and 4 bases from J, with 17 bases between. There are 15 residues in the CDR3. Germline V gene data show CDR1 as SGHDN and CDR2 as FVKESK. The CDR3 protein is CASSSLRGRGTEAFF. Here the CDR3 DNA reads TGTGCCAGCAGCTCCCTCCGAGGGAGAGGCACTGAAGCTTTCTTT.

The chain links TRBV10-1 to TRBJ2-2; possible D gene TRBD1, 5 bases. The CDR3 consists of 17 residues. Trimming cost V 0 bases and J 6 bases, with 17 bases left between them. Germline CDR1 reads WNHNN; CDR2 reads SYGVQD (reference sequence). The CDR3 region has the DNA TGCGCCAGCAGTGAGTCGAAGGTGGCAGGGCGGCCCGGGGAGCTGTTTTTT. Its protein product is CASSESKVAGRPGELFF.

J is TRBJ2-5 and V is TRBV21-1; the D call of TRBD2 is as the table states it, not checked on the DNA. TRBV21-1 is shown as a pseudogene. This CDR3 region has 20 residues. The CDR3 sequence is CASSKGGGLAGGPLQETQYF. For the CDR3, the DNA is TGTGCCAGCAGCAAAGGTGGGGGACTAGCGGGGGGCCCCCTACAAGAGACCCAGTACTTC.

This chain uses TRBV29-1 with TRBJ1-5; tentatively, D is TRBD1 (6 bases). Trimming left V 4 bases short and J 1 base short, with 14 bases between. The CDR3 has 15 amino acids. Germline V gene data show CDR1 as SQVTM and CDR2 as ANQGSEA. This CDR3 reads CSVAFAGVSNQPQHF. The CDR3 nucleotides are TGCAGCGTTGCGTTTGCAGGGGTGAGCAATCAGCCCCAGCATTTT. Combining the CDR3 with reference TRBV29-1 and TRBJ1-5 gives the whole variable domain SAVISQKPSRDICQRGTSLTIQCQVDSQVTMMFWYRQQPGQSLTLIATANQGSEATYESGFVIDKFPISRPNLTFSTLTVSNMSPEDSSIYLCSVAFAGVSNQPQHFGDGTRLSIL.

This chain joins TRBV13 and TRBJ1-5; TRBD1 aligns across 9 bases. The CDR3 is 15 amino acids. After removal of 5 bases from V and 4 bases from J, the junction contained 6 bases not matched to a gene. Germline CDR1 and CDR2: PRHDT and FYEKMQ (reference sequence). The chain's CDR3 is CASSRGQGGNQPQHF. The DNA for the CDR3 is TGTGCCAGCAGCCGGGGACAGGGAGGGAATCAGCCCCAGCATTTT.

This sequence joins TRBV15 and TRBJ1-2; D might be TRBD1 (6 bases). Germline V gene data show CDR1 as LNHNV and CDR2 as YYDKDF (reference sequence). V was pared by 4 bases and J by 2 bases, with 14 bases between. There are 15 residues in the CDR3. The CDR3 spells CATSTPGGANYGYTF. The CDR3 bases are TGTGCCACCAGCACCCCGGGGGGGGCGAACTATGGCTACACCTTC. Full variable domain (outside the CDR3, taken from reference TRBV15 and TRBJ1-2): DAMVIQNPRYQVTQFGKPVTLSCSQTLNHNVMYWYQQKSSQAPKLLFHYYDKDFNNEADTPDNFQSRRPNTSFCFLDIRSPGLGDTAMYLCATSTPGGANYGYTFGSGTRLTVV.

The CDR3 loop reads CASSQEQGAPYQPQHF. The CDR3 DNA sequence: TGTGCCAGCAGCCAAGAACAGGGGGCCCCGTATCAGCCCCAGCATTTT. V gene TRBV4-2 combines with J gene TRBJ1-5; 9 bases match TRBD1. This CDR3 is built from 16 residues. Germline V gene lookup returns CDR1 LGHNA and CDR2 YNFKEQ. The J segment lost 5 bases and the V segment lost 0 bases, leaving 5 bases of the junction unmatched.

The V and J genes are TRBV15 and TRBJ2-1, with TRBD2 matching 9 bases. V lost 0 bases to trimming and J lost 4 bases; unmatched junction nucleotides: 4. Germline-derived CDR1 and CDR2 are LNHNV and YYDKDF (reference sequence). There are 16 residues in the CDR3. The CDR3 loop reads CATSRDRAGGYNEQFF. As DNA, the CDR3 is TGTGCCACCAGCAGAGATCGAGCGGGGGGTTACAATGAGCAGTTCTTC.